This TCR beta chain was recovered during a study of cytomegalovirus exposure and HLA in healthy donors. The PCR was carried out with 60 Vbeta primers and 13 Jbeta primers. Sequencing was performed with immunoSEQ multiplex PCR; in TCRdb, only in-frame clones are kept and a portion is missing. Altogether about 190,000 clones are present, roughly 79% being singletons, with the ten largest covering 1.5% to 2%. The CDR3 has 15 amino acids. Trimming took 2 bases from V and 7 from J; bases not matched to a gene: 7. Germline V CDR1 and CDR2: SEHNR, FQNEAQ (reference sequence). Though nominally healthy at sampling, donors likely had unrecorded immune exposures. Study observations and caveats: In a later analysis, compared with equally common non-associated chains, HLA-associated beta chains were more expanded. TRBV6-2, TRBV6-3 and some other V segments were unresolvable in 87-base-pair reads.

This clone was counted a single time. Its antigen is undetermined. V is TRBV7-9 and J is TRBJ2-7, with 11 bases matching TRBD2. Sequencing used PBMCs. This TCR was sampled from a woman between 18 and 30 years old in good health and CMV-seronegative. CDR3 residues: CASSLLAGGPGEQYF. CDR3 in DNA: TGTGCCAGCAGCTTATTAGCGGGAGGGCCGGGAGAGCAGTACTTC. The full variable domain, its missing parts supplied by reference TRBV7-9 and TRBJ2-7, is DTGVSQNPRHKITKRGQNVTFRCDPISEHNRLYWYRQTLGQGPEFLTYFQNEAQLEKSRLLSDRFSAERPKGSFSTLEIQRTEQGDSAMYLCASSLLAGGPGEQYFGPGTRLTVT.